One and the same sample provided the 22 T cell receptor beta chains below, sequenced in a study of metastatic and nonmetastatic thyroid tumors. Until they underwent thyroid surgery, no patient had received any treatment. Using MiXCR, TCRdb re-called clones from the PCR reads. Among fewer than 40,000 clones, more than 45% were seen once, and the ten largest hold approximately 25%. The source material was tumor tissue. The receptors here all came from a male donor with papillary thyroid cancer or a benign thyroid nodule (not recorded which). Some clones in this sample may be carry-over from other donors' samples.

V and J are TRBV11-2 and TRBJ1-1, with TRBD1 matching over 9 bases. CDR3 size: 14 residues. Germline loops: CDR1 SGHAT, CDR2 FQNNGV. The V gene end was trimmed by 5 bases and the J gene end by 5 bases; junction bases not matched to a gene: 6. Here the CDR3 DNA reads TGTGCCAGCAGCCCACAGGGGGCAGGGACTGAAGCTTTCTTT. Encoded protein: CASSPQGAGTEAFF. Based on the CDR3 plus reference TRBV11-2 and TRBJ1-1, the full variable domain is EAGVAQSPRYKIIEKRQSVAFWCNPISGHATLYWYQQILGQGPKLLIQFQNNGVVDDSQLPKDRFSAERLKGVDSTLKIQPAKLEDSAVYLCASSPQGAGTEAFFGQGTRLTVV.

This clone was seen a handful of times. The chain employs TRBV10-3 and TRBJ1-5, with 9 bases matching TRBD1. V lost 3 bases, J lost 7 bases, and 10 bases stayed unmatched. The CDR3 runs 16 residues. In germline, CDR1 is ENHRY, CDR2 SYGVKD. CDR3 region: CAISETGQGSGQPQHF. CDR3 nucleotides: TGTGCCATCAGTGAAACGGGACAGGGTTCCGGGCAGCCCCAGCATTTT.

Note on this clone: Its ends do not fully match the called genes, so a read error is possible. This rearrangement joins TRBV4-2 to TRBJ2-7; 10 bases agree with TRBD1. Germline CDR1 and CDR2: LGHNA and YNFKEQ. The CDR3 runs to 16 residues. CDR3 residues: CASSEEGGQGSYEQYF. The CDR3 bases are TGTGCCAGCAGCGAAGAGGGGGGACAGGGGAGCTACGAGCAGTACTTC.

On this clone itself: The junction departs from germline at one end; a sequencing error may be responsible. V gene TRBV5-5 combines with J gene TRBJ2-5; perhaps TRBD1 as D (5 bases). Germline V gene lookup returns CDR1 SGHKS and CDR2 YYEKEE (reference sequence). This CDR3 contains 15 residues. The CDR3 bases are TGTGCCAGCAGCATTGGTCGCGTAGGACAAGAGACCCATTACTTC. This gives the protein CASSIGRVGQETHYF. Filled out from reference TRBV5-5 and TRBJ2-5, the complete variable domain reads DAGVTQSPTHLIKTRGQQVTLRCSPISGHKSVSWYQQVLGQGPQFIFQYYEKEERGRGNFPDRFSARQFPNYSSELNVNALLLGDSALYLCASSIGRVGQETHYFGPGTRLLVL.

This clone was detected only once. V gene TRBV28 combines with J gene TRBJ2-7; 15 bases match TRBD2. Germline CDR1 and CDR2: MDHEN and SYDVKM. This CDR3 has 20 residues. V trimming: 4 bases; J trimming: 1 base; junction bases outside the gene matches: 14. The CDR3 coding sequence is TGTGCCAGCAGTTCGCTAACCCCCGGGACTAGCGGGAGGCATTCCTACGAGCAGTACTTC. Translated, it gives CASSSLTPGTSGRHSYEQYF.

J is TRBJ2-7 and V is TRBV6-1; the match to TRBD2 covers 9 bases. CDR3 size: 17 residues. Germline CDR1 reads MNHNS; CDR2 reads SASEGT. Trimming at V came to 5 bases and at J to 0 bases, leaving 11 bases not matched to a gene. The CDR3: CASSRFKTTSGSYEQYF. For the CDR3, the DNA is TGTGCCAGCAGTAGATTTAAAACGACTAGCGGCTCCTACGAGCAGTACTTC.

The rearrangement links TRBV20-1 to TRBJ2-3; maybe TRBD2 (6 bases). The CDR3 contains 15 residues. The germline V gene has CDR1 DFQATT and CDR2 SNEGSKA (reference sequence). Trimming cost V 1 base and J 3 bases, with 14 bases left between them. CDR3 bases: TGCAGTGCTAGAGTCCGGGGGATTTGGACAGATACGCAGTATTTT. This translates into CSARVRGIWTDTQYF.

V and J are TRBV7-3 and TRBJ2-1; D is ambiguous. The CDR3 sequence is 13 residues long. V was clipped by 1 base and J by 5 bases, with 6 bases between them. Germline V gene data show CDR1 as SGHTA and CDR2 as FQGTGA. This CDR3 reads CASSLSPNNEQFF. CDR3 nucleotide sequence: TGTGCCAGCAGCTTAAGTCCCAACAATGAGCAGTTCTTC.

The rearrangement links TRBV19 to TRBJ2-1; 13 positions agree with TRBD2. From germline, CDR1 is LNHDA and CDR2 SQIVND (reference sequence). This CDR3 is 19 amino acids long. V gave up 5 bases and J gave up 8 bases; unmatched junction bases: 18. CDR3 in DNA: TGTGCCAGTAGTTTACAGGGATTCGGACTAGCGGGAGCCGGGCATGAGCAGTTCTTC. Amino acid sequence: CASSLQGFGLAGAGHEQFF.

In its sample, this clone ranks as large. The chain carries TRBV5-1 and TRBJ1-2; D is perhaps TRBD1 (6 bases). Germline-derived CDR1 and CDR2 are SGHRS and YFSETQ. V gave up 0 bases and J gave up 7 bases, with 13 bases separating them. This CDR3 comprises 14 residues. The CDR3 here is CASSLEQGEGGYTF. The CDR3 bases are TGCGCCAGCAGCTTGGAACAGGGCGAAGGTGGCTACACCTTC.

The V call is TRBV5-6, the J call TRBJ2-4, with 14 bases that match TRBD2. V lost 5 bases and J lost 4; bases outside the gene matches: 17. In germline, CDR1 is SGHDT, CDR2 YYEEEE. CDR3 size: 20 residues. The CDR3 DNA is TGTGCCAGCAGTAAGGCCGGGACACGGGGACTAGCGGGGGAAAAAAACATTCAGTACTTC. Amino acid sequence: CASSKAGTRGLAGEKNIQYF.

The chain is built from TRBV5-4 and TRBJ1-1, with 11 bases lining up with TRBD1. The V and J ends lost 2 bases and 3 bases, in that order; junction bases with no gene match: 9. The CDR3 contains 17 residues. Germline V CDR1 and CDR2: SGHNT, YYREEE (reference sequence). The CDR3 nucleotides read TGTGCCAGCAGCTTAAGAAGGACAGGGGGCATGGACACTGAAGCTTTCTTT. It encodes CASSLRRTGGMDTEAFF.

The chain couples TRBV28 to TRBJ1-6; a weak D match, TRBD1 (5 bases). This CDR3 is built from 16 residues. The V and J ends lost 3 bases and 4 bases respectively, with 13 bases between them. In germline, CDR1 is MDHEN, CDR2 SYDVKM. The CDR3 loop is CASSLVQGGYNSPLHF. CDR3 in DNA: TGTGCCAGCAGTTTGGTCCAGGGTGGATATAATTCACCCCTCCACTTT.

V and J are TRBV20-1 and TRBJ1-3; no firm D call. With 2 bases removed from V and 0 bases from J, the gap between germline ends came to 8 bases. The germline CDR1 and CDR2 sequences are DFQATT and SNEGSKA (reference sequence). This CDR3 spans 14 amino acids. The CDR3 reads CSARKEYSGNTIYF. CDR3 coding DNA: TGCAGTGCTAGAAAAGAGTACTCTGGAAACACCATATATTTT.

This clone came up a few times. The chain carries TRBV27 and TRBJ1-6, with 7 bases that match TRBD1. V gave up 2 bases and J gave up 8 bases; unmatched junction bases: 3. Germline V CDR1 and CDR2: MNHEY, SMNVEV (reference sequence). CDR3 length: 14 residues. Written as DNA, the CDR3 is TGTGCCAGCAGTTTAGACAGGGCCTATTCACCCCTCCACTTT. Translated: CASSLDRAYSPLHF.

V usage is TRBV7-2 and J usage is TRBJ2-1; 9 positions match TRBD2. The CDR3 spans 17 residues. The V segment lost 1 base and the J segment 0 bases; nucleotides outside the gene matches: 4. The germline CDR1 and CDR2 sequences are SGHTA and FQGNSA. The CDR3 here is CASSLGPSGTSYNEQFF. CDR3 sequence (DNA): TGTGCCAGCAGCTTAGGGCCTAGCGGGACCTCCTACAATGAGCAGTTCTTC.

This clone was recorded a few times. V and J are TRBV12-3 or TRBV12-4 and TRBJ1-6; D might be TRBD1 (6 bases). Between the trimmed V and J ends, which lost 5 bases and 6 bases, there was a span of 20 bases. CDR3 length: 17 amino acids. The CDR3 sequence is CASSRPGWGAGNSPLHF. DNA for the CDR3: TGTGCCAGCAGTCGTCCTGGCTGGGGGGCAGGTAATTCACCCCTCCACTTT.

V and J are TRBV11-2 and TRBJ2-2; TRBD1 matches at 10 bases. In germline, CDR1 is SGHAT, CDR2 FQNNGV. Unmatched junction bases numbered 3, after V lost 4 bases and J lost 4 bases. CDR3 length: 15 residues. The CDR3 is CASSSRTGGTGELFF. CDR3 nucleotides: TGTGCCAGCAGCTCCCGGACAGGGGGCACCGGGGAGCTGTTTTTT.

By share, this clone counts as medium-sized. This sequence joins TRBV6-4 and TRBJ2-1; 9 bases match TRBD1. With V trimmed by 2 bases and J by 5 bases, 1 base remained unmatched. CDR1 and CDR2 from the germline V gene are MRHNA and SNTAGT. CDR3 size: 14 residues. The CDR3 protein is CASSDGQGNNEQFF. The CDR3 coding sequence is TGTGCCAGCAGTGACGGACAGGGGAACAATGAGCAGTTCTTC.

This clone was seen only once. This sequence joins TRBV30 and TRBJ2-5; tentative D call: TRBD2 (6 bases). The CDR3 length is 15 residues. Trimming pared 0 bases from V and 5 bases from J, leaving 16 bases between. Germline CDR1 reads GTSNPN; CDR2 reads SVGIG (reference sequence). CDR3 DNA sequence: TGTGCCTGGAGTGTACTTGGGGGAGGTCCTGAGACCCAGTACTTC. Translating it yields CAWSVLGGGPETQYF.

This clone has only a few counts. CDR3 loop: CASSFRTTTTNEKLFF. The CDR3 nucleotides are TGTGCCAGCAGCTTCCGGACGACCACAACTAATGAAAAACTGTTTTTT. The rearrangement links TRBV5-4 to TRBJ1-4; D is unresolved. The CDR3 spans 16 residues. Germline CDR1 is SGHNT and CDR2 is YYREEE (reference sequence). V was cut by 2 bases and J by 0 bases, with 11 bases left in between.

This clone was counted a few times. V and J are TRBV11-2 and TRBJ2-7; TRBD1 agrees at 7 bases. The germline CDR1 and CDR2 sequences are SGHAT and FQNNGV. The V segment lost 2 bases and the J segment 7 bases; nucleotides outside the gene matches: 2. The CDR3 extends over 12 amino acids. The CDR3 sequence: CASSLTGAEQYF. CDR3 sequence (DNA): TGTGCCAGCAGCTTAACAGGGGCTGAGCAGTACTTC.